Given below is one TCR beta chain in context. Making the bulk TCR libraries relied on previously described methods and listed TCR primers. One entry per CDR3 protein, called by TCRdb with MiXCR from the PCR reads. The data contain about 510,000 distinct CDR3 sequences, roughly 23% of them singletons. This entry belongs to a study of molecular identifiers for immune sequencing clone quantification. Study details: Within a replicate experiment, RNA obtained from either 20,000 or 100,000 naive CD8 cells was divided into five aliquots, and four of those aliquots were then sequenced.

Per germline, CDR1 SGHRS and CDR2 YFSETQ. Germline trimming cut 0 bases from V and 5 bases from J; bases unmatched to any gene: 8. There are 16 residues in the CDR3. Sequencing used naive CD8+ T cells from blood, with Jurkat cell RNA spiked in. The subset: FACS-sorted CD8+CD4-CCR7+CD45RA+ naive T cells. The rearrangement uses TRBV5-1 and TRBJ2-5; 9 bases fit TRBD1. The receptor's source is a human donor in good health. Some libraries in this study had Jurkat cell RNA spiked in. The CDR3 DNA reads as TGCGCCAGCAGCTTGGGAGGACAGGGGCCAGGGGAGACCCAGTACTTC. Residues: CASSLGGQGPGETQYF.